A single sample is the source of the 30 T cell receptor beta chains below, sequenced in a study of PD-L1 blockade in urothelial cancer. Produced via immunoSEQ multiplex PCR; TCRdb's table is partial and in-frame only. Among roughly 120,000 clones, 85% to 95% were seen once, and the ten largest hold 3% to 4.5%. The sample's time point: peripheral blood 6 weeks after treatment start. The material sequenced was PBMCs, taken around atezolizumab (anti-PD-L1) treatment. The receptors derive from a man aged 55 to 69 with urothelial cancer.

CDR3 loop: CASTPGGSAMEQYF. In DNA, the CDR3 is TGTGCCAGTACCCCAGGTGGGAGTGCAATGGAGCAGTACTTC. V and J are TRBV19 and TRBJ2-7; tentative D call: TRBD2 (5 bases). In germline, CDR1 is LNHDA, CDR2 SQIVND (reference sequence). With 7 bases removed from V and 7 bases from J, the gap between germline ends came to 20 bases. The CDR3 contains 14 residues.

This clone was seen a single time. The J gene is TRBJ2-1, the V gene TRBV9; 9 bases map to TRBD1. CDR3 size: 17 residues. The germline V gene has CDR1 SGDLS and CDR2 YYNGEE. Trimming removed 0 bases from V and 4 bases from J; junction bases left unmatched: 8. In nucleotides, the CDR3 is TGTGCCAGCAGCGTAGCGATAATGGGACAGGGTTACAATGAGCAGTTCTTC. It is translated as CASSVAIMGQGYNEQFF.

This sequence joins TRBV18 and TRBJ1-1, with a tentative D call TRBD1 (6 bases). Trimming left V 4 bases short and J 2 bases short, with 11 bases between. The CDR3 extends over 14 amino acids. Germline CDR1 is KGHSH and CDR2 is LQKENI. The CDR3: CASSQGVRNTEAFF. The CDR3 region has the DNA TGTGCCAGCTCACAGGGGGTTCGAAACACTGAAGCTTTCTTT.

The rearrangement links TRBV7-3 to TRBJ2-2; D is unclear. Trimming removed 6 bases at V and 3 bases at J, with 8 bases between. This CDR3 comprises 13 residues. Germline CDR1 is SGHTA and CDR2 is FQGTGA. The CDR3 is CASRVADTGELFF. In DNA, the CDR3 is TGTGCCAGCAGGGTCGCAGACACCGGGGAGCTGTTTTTT. The entire variable domain, with the rest obtained from reference TRBV7-3 and TRBJ2-2, is as follows: GAGVSQTPSNKVTEKGKYVELRCDPISGHTALYWYRQSLGQGPEFLIYFQGTGAADDSGLPNDRFFAVRPEGSVSTLKIQRTERGDSAVYLCASRVADTGELFFGEGSRLTVL.

The rearrangement joins TRBV7-2 to TRBJ2-7, with 9 bases aligning to TRBD1. The CDR3 runs to 15 residues. Germline lookup yields CDR1 SGHTA and CDR2 FQGNSA. V was pared by 0 bases and J by 4 bases, with 4 bases of the junction left unmatched. The CDR3 sequence: CASSLAGTGNYEQYF. CDR3 coding DNA: TGTGCCAGCAGCTTAGCGGGGACAGGGAATTACGAGCAGTACTTC.

This clone has only one observation. This rearrangement joins TRBV5-4 to TRBJ1-4, with D unresolved. Germline assignment: CDR1 SGHNT and CDR2 YYREEE (reference sequence). The length of the CDR3 is 16 residues. V was trimmed by 4 bases and J by 0 bases, leaving 13 bases between them. CDR3 sequence reads: CASSLQPGATNEKLFF. The CDR3 DNA reads TGTGCCAGCAGCCTGCAACCCGGGGCAACTAATGAAAAACTGTTTTTT.

V gene TRBV21-1 combines with J gene TRBJ2-3; the tabulated D call, TRBD2, remains unverified against the DNA. TRBV21-1 is flagged as a pseudogene. The CDR3 is made up of 12 amino acids. This CDR3 is CASSTWEDTQYF. CDR3 coding DNA: TGTGCCAGCAGCACTTGGGAGGATACGCAGTATTTT.

CDR3 amino acids: CASSLQGTSNQPQHF. CDR3 sequence (DNA): TGTGCCAGCAGCTTACAGGGGACGAGCAATCAGCCCCAGCATTTT. This chain links TRBV5-4 with TRBJ1-5, with 7 bases aligning to TRBD1. The germline gives CDR1 SGHNT, CDR2 YYREEE (reference sequence). The CDR3 loop spans 15 amino acids. V dropped 2 bases and J dropped 1; count of bases not matched to a gene: 3.

The rearrangement joins TRBV6-5 to TRBJ1-2; D is possibly TRBD1 (6 bases). The germline V gene encodes CDR1 MNHEY and CDR2 SVGAGI. This CDR3 has 13 amino acids. The V gene lost 7 bases and the J gene lost 4 bases, with 13 bases spanning the gap. CDR3 in amino acids: CASTQRGAYGYTF. The DNA for the CDR3 is TGTGCCAGCACCCAACGGGGGGCCTATGGCTACACCTTC.

This chain uses TRBV19 with TRBJ2-7, with TRBD2 identical over 11 bases. This CDR3 is built from 18 residues. Germline V CDR1 and CDR2: LNHDA, SQIVND (reference sequence). V gave up 4 bases and J gave up 6 bases; unmatched junction bases: 17. The CDR3, as DNA: TGTGCCAGTAGTACGGATGGAACTAGCGGGGGCTCCCCTGGCGAGCAGTACTTC. This translates into CASSTDGTSGGSPGEQYF. Combining the CDR3 with reference TRBV19 and TRBJ2-7 gives the whole variable domain DGGITQSPKYLFRKEGQNVTLSCEQNLNHDAMYWYRQDPGQGLRLIYYSQIVNDFQKGDIAEGYSVSREKKESFPLTVTSAQKNPTAFYLCASSTDGTSGGSPGEQYFGPGTRLTVT.

This clone came up a few times. V gene TRBV4-1 combines with J gene TRBJ1-6; D is undetermined. Trimming shortened V by 1 base and J by 14 bases, and 27 bases separated the two germline ends. This CDR3 contains 18 residues. From germline, CDR1 is MGHRA and CDR2 YSYEKL. In DNA, the CDR3 is TGCGCCAGCAGCCAAGTTATGGCTCCTAGTCGCACCGGAGCGACCCTCCACTTT. Its protein is CASSQVMAPSRTGATLHF.

V gene TRBV6-5 combines with J gene TRBJ2-1, with D possibly being TRBD2 (6 bases). This CDR3 region has 14 residues. V was cut by 2 bases and J by 10 bases, with 15 bases left in between. The V gene's germline CDR1 is MNHEY and CDR2 SVGAGI. CDR3 in DNA: TGTGCCAGCAGTTACCGACGGGAGTTCAGGGAGCAGTTCTTC. Amino acid sequence: CASSYRREFREQFF.

Only one count was recorded for this clone. The rearrangement links TRBV7-2 to TRBJ2-7; 10 nucleotides match TRBD2. There are 17 residues in the CDR3. The V gene end was trimmed by 1 base and the J gene end by 3 bases; junction bases not matched to a gene: 9. CDR1 and CDR2 from the germline V gene are SGHTA and FQGNSA. DNA of the CDR3: TGTGCCAGCAGCTTAGGGTATAGCGGGGGGCCGGGCTACGAGCAGTACTTC. This gives the protein CASSLGYSGGPGYEQYF.

The chain couples TRBV30 to TRBJ2-4; no definite D call. The germline V gene has CDR1 GTSNPN and CDR2 SVGIG (reference sequence). Trimming took off 4 bases at V and 0 bases at J, with 10 bases between the two ends. The CDR3 has 14 residues. The chain's CDR3 is CAWIPRLAKNIQYF. CDR3 nucleotides: TGTGCCTGGATCCCCAGACTAGCCAAAAACATTCAGTACTTC. Supplemented by reference TRBV30 and TRBJ2-4, the full variable domain reads SQTIHQWPATLVQPVGSPLSLECTVEGTSNPNLYWYRQAAGRGLQLLFYSVGIGQISSEVPQNLSASRPQDRQFILSSKKLLLSDSGFYLCAWIPRLAKNIQYFGAGTRLSVL.

This clone showed up just a few times. This rearrangement joins TRBV9 to TRBJ2-7, with a weak D call TRBD2 (6 bases). Germline V gene data show CDR1 as SGDLS and CDR2 as YYNGEE. The CDR3 contains 14 residues. V shed 4 bases and J shed 2 bases, with 13 bases lying between them. DNA for the CDR3: TGTGCCAGCAGCCCCGGCGGCGGGACCTACGAGCAGTACTTC. Its protein is CASSPGGGTYEQYF.

V is TRBV7-9 and J is TRBJ2-7; D gene uncertain. The ends were cut back, 5 bases at V and 1 base at J, with 6 bases in the middle. The germline CDR1 and CDR2 sequences are SEHNR and FQNEAQ (reference sequence). This CDR3 spans 12 amino acids. Written as DNA, the CDR3 is TGTGCCAGCAGCCCCCGGTCCTACGAGCAGTACTTC. This sequence encodes CASSPRSYEQYF.

The V and J genes are TRBV5-1 and TRBJ1-2, with TRBD1 as a possible D gene (5 bases). The CDR3 runs 16 residues. V gave up 0 bases and J gave up 4 bases, with 16 bases separating them. Germline V gene sequence: CDR1 SGHRS, CDR2 YFSETQ. CDR3 sequence reads: CASSLGARGSAYGYTF. CDR3 in DNA: TGCGCCAGCAGCTTGGGGGCGCGGGGCTCGGCCTATGGCTACACCTTC.

This clone was counted once. The rearrangement joins TRBV6-1 to TRBJ2-1; TRBD2 agrees at 8 bases. Germline loops: CDR1 MNHNS, CDR2 SASEGT. With 6 bases clipped from V and 2 bases from J, the junction kept 6 bases outside the gene matches. The length of the CDR3 is 15 residues. CDR3: CASRVPGRAYNEQFF. CDR3 sequence (DNA): TGTGCCAGCAGAGTCCCCGGGAGGGCCTACAATGAGCAGTTCTTC.

This CDR3 reads CASSLKQGAYEQYF. The CDR3 bases are TGTGCCAGCTCACTAAAACAGGGAGCCTACGAGCAGTACTTC. The V call is TRBV18, the J call TRBJ2-7, with D possibly being TRBD1 (6 bases). This CDR3 region has 14 residues. Germline CDR1 and CDR2: KGHSH and LQKENI. Between the trimmed V and J ends, which lost 4 bases and 2 bases, there was a span of 12 bases.

The chain has TRBV2 and TRBJ1-1; 8 bases match TRBD1. The CDR3 is made up of 14 amino acids. Looked up from germline, CDR1 is SNHLY and CDR2 is FYNNEI. J was trimmed by 3 bases and V by 8 bases; bases with no gene match: 8. DNA for the CDR3: TGTGCCAGCTCCGTGGACAGGGCTGACACTGAAGCTTTCTTT. The encoded protein is CASSVDRADTEAFF. The whole variable domain, filled in from reference TRBV2 and TRBJ1-1, reads EPEVTQTPSHQVTQMGQEVILRCVPISNHLYFYWYRQILGQKVEFLVSFYNNEISEKSEIFDDQFSVERPDGSNFTLKIRSTKLEDSAMYFCASSVDRADTEAFFGQGTRLTVV.

This clone was detected once. The J gene is TRBJ2-5, the V gene TRBV5-4; D is perhaps TRBD1 (5 bases). The CDR3 totals 12 residues. V was cut by 7 bases and J by 5 bases, with 12 bases left in between. Germline V lookup: CDR1 SGHNT, CDR2 YYREEE (reference sequence). The CDR3 here is CASGSKGETQYF. The CDR3 bases are TGTGCCAGCGGCTCGAAGGGGGAGACCCAGTACTTC.

The CDR3 DNA is TGCGCCAGCAGCCCCCATGGGACAGGGAACACAGATACGCAGTATTTT. It is translated as CASSPHGTGNTDTQYF. V is TRBV4-1 and J is TRBJ2-3; 9 bases agree with TRBD1. CDR1 is MGHRA, CDR2 YSYEKL, per germline. Germline trimming cut 4 bases from V and 2 bases from J; bases unmatched to any gene: 7. The CDR3 has 16 amino acids.

This clone was recorded only once. The chain combines TRBV27 with TRBJ2-1; 8 bases are shared with TRBD2. The V gene's germline CDR1 is MNHEY and CDR2 SMNVEV (reference sequence). This CDR3 region has 15 residues. V shed 0 bases, J shed 8 bases, and the junction held 6 bases outside the gene matches. This CDR3 reads CASSLSGGRKDEQFF. DNA for the CDR3: TGTGCCAGCAGTTTATCTGGCGGGAGGAAGGATGAGCAGTTCTTC.

The chain joins TRBV5-5 to TRBJ2-7; the D gene is possibly TRBD2 (6 bases). This CDR3 has 13 residues. V was trimmed by 2 bases and J by 5 bases, leaving 11 bases between them. Germline V lookup: CDR1 SGHKS, CDR2 YYEKEE (reference sequence). The CDR3 coding sequence is TGTGCCAGCAGCTTAACTAGCCGCCACGAGCAGTACTTC. It codes for CASSLTSRHEQYF.

The chain joins TRBV19 to TRBJ1-5, with TRBD1 identical over 8 bases. The junction had 9 bases not matched to a gene; V was cut back by 8 bases and J by 0 bases. CDR1 and CDR2 (germline): LNHDA, SQIVND (reference sequence). The CDR3 totals 16 residues. As DNA, the CDR3 is TGTGCCAGTGGGGCCCGGGACAGGTATAGCAATCAGCCCCAGCATTTT. This gives the protein CASGARDRYSNQPQHF.

The chain combines TRBV4-2 with TRBJ2-3, with 16 bases that match TRBD2. CDR1 and CDR2 (germline): LGHNA, YNFKEQ. With V trimmed by 0 bases and J by 6 bases, 18 bases remained unmatched. This CDR3 spans 22 amino acids. CDR3 coding DNA: TGTGCCAGCAGCCAAGATTGGGCAGGCCCGGGACTAGCGGGAGGGCTGCGGGATACGCAGTATTTT. It is translated as CASSQDWAGPGLAGGLRDTQYF.

V usage is TRBV6-5 and J usage is TRBJ1-1; D not resolved. The CDR3 sequence is 16 residues long. Germline CDR1 reads MNHEY; CDR2 reads SVGAGI. The V end lost 2 bases, the J end lost 1 base, and 14 bases lay between the germline ends. The CDR3 is CASSYLGGSKNTEAFF. The CDR3 DNA reads as TGTGCCAGCAGTTACCTCGGAGGATCGAAGAACACTGAAGCTTTCTTT.

The V and J genes are TRBV5-4 and TRBJ2-7; 11 bases map to TRBD2. This CDR3 has 16 amino acids. V was pared by 3 bases and J by 0 bases, with 5 bases of the junction left unmatched. The germline gives CDR1 SGHNT, CDR2 YYREEE (reference sequence). CDR3 DNA sequence: TGTGCCAGCAGCTCCGGACTAGCGGGTCCCTCCTACGAGCAGTACTTC. Translated: CASSSGLAGPSYEQYF.

This clone was counted once. The chain has TRBV7-6 and TRBJ2-5; D gene ambiguous. Trimming took 5 bases from V and 0 from J, leaving 4 bases between them. The germline V gene has CDR1 SGHVS and CDR2 FNYEAQ. CDR3 length: 12 amino acids. CDR3 residues: CASSLDQETQYF. The CDR3, as DNA: TGTGCCAGCAGCCTCGACCAAGAGACCCAGTACTTC.

The sample holds one count of this clone. The chain combines TRBV7-8 with TRBJ1-1; no clear D gene. This CDR3 is 16 amino acids long. V gave up 1 base and J gave up 3 bases, with 15 bases separating them. Germline lookup yields CDR1 SGHVS and CDR2 FQNEAQ. The CDR3 protein is CASSLEVGVEYTEAFF. The CDR3 region has the DNA TGTGCCAGCAGCTTAGAAGTGGGCGTGGAATACACTGAAGCTTTCTTT.